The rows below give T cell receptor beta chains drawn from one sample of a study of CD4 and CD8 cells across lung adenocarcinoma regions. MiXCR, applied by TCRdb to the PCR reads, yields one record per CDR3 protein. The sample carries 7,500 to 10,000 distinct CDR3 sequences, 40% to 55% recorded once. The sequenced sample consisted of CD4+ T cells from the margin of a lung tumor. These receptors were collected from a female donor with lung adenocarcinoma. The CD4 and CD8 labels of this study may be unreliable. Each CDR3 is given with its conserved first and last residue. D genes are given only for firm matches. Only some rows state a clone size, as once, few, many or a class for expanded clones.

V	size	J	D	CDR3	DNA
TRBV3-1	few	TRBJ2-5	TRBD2	CASSQTGTSGSWQETQYF	TGTGCCAGCAGCCAAACCGGGACTAGCGGGAGTTGGCAAGAGACCCAGTACTTC
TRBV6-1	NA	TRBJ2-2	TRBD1	CASIFRGSTGELFF	TGTGCCAGCATCTTCAGGGGGTCCACCGGGGAGCTGTTTTTT
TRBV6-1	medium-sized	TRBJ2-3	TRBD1	CASSEDETGVTWTSTDTQYF	TGTGCCAGCAGTGAAGATGAGACAGGGGTTACCTGGACTAGCACAGATACGCAGTATTTT
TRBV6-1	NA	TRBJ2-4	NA	CASSDNGVASVTQYF	TGTGCCAGCAGTGACAATGGGGTAGCAAGCGTAACCCAGTACTTC
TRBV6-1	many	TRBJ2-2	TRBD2	CASIRTSGRVAGELFF	TGTGCCAGCATCCGGACTAGCGGGAGGGTAGCCGGGGAGCTGTTTTTT
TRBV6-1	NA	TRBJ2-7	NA	CASSPTFNSPSSYEQYF	TGTGCCAGCAGTCCCACCTTTAATAGCCCAAGCTCCTACGAGCAGTACTTC
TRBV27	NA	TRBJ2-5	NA	CASTTLGGETQYF	TGTGCCAGCACTACCCTGGGGGGAGAGACCCAGTACTTC
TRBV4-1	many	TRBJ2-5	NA	CASSPTTGQGQETQYF	TGCGCCAGCAGCCCCACCACTGGGCAGGGCCAAGAGACCCAGTACTTC
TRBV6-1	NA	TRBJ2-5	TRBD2	CASSEVSGGAETQYF	TGTGCCAGCAGTGAAGTTAGCGGGGGGGCCGAGACCCAGTACTTC
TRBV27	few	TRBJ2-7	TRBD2	CASRAEREGAYEQYF	TGTGCCAGCAGAGCGGAGCGGGAGGGGGCCTACGAGCAGTACTTC
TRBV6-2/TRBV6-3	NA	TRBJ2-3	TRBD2	CASSSSSGSSDTQYF	TGTGCCAGCAGTTCCTCTAGCGGGAGTTCAGATACGCAGTATTTT
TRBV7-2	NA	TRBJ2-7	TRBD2	CASTTWGGGGREQYF	TGTGCCAGCACCACCTGGGGTGGGGGGGGTCGGGAGCAGTACTTC
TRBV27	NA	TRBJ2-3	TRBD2	CASRSGTSGNDKQFF	TGTGCCAGCAGATCCGGGACTAGCGGGAACGATAAGCAGTTCTTT
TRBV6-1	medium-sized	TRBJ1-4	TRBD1	CASGGGQFNEKLFF	TGTGCCAGCGGAGGGGGACAGTTTAATGAAAAACTGTTTTTT
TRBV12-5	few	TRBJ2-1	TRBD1	CASGLTTGIEQFF	TGTGCTAGTGGTTTGACGACAGGGATCGAGCAGTTCTTC
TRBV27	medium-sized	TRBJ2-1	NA	CASSLRGGNNEQFF	TGTGCCAGCAGTTTAAGAGGCGGGAACAATGAGCAGTTCTTC
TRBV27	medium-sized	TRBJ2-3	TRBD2	CASSERRGFSTDTQYF	TGTGCCAGCAGCGAGAGGCGGGGGTTTAGCACAGATACGCAGTATTTT
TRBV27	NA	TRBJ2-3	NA	CASSERRRLGTDTQYF	TGTGCCAGCAGCGAGAGGCGGCGGTTAGGCACAGATACGCAGTACTTT
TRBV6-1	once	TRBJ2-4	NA	CASREVAFKNTQYF	TGTGCCAGCAGGGAAGTGGCTTTCAAAAACACGCAGTATTTC
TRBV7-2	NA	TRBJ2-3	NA	CASSLVSGTGAQYF	TGTGCCAGCAGCCTAGTTAGCGGCACAGGGGCGCAGTATTTT
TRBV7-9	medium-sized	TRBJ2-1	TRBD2	CASSSGKGTSGINEQFF	TGTGCCAGCAGCTCAGGGAAAGGGACTAGCGGGATTAATGAGCAGTTCTTC
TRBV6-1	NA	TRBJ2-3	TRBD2	CASTTRGGTQYF	TGTGCCAGCACCACCCGCGGGGGTACGCAGTATTTT
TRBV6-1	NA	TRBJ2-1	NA	CASSVLQGTYNEQFF	TGTGCCAGCAGTGTGCTACAGGGTACCTACAATGAGCAGTTCTTC
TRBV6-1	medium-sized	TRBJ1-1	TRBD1	CASTSGQGTGNTEAFF	TGTGCCAGCACCTCTGGACAGGGGACAGGGAACACTGAAGCTTTCTTT
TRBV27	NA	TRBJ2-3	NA	CASSPSRNNGQYF	TGTGCCAGCAGTCCATCCCGGAACAACGGGCAGTATTTT
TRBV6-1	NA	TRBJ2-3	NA	CASSEGSGAKNMQYF	TGTGCCAGCAGTGAGGGGTCAGGAGCCAAAAACATGCAGTATTTT
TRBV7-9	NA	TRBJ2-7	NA	CASSPSSGVSRFGEQYF	TGTGCCAGCAGCCCCAGCTCGGGGGTCTCGCGGTTCGGAGAGCAGTACTTC